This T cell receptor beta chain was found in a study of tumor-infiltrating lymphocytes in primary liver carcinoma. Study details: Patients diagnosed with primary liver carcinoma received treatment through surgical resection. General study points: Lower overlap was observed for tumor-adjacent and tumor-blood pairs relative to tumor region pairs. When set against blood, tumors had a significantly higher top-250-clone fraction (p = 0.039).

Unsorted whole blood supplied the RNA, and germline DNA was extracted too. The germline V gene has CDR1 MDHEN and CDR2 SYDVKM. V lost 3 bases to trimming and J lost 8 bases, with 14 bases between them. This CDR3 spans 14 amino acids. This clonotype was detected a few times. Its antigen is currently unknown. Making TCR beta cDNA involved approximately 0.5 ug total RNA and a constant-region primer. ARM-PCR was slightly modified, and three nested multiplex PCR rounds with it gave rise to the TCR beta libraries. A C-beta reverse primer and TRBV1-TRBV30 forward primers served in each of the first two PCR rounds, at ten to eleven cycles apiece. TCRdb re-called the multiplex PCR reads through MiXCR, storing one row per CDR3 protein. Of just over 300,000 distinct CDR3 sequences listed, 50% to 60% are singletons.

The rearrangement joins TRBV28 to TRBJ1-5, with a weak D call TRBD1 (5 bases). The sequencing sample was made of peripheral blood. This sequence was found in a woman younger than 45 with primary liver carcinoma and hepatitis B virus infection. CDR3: CASSFADGAKPQHF. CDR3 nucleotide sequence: TGTGCCAGCAGTTTTGCAGACGGGGCGAAGCCCCAGCATTTT.